This passage covers 26 T cell receptor beta chains from one sample sequenced in a study of blood T cells in healthy people across ages. Combining a sample-barcoded 5' primer with a J-beta primer mix, a second PCR ran for about 6 to 11 cycles. MiXCR, applied by TCRdb to the 5' RACE reads, yields one record per CDR3 protein. The data contain 750,000 to 850,000 distinct CDR3 sequences, 25% of them singletons. This sample also appeared in a second study, on T cells of mothers and their children.

Material: blood. The source of these receptors is a boy aged 5-17 years in good health.

The chain is built from TRBV20-1 and TRBJ2-6, with D possibly being TRBD2 (6 bases). Germline assignment: CDR1 DFQATT and CDR2 SNEGSKA (reference sequence). V was cut by 3 bases and J by 0 bases, with 9 bases left in between. The CDR3 runs 15 residues. The CDR3 region is CSASHGGSGANVLTF. The CDR3 DNA sequence: TGCAGTGCTAGTCACGGGGGCTCTGGGGCCAACGTCCTGACTTTC.

This clonotype is a singleton in its sample. The V call is TRBV5-1, the J call TRBJ2-7; 9 bases are shared with TRBD1. V lost 5 bases to trimming and J lost 4 bases; unmatched junction nucleotides: 7. The CDR3 is 14 amino acids. The germline CDR1 and CDR2 sequences are SGHRS and YFSETQ. CDR3 DNA sequence: TGCGCCAGCAGACCTACAGGGGGCGCTTACGAGCAGTACTTC. It codes for CASRPTGGAYEQYF. Full variable domain (outside the CDR3, taken from reference TRBV5-1 and TRBJ2-7): KAGVTQTPRYLIKTRGQQVTLSCSPISGHRSVSWYQQTPGQGLQFLFEYFSETQRNKGNFPGRFSGRQFSNSRSEMNVSTLELGDSALYLCASRPTGGAYEQYFGPGTRLTVT.

The chain links TRBV5-1 to TRBJ1-2; D not resolved. Trimming took off 2 bases at V and 4 bases at J, with 12 bases between the two ends. CDR3 size: 14 residues. Germline values: CDR1 SGHRS, CDR2 YFSETQ. CDR3 in DNA: TGCGCCAGCAGCTTTTCTACCCTTCTCTATGGCTACACCTTC. It is translated as CASSFSTLLYGYTF.

This clonotype was seen more than once but under ten times. This rearrangement joins TRBV2 to TRBJ2-7; 9 nucleotides line up with TRBD1. CDR3 size: 16 residues. Germline V gene lookup returns CDR1 SNHLY and CDR2 FYNNEI. Trimming at V came to 1 base and at J to 6 bases, leaving 10 bases not matched to a gene. The CDR3 spells CASSEGATGGLSEQYF. The DNA for the CDR3 is TGTGCCAGCAGTGAAGGGGCGACAGGGGGTCTCTCCGAGCAGTACTTC.

This clonotype turned up a few times. This rearrangement joins TRBV20-1 to TRBJ1-5; unclear D gene. CDR1 is DFQATT, CDR2 SNEGSKA, per germline (reference sequence). This CDR3 is built from 12 residues. V shed 4 bases and J shed 2 bases, with 6 bases lying between them. CDR3 in DNA: TGCAGTGCTATCGGAGGCAATCAGCCCCAGCATTTT. Residues: CSAIGGNQPQHF.

This clonotype was picked up a small number of times. The chain is built from TRBV6-1 and TRBJ2-5; possibly TRBD2 for D (5 bases). The DNA matches TRBJ2-7 better at its end, which makes the J call doubtful. The germline V gene encodes CDR1 MNHNS and CDR2 SASEGT. This CDR3 is 13 amino acids long. CDR3 sequence reads: CASGGWVYYEQYF. The CDR3 DNA sequence: TGTGCCAGCGGAGGCTGGGTGTACTACGAGCAGTACTTC.

The rearrangement uses TRBV1 and TRBJ2-5; TRBD1 is taken as the D call from the table, unchecked against the DNA. The end of the DNA is better explained by TRBJ2-1, so the J call may be wrong. TRBV1 is an annotated pseudogene. The CDR3 spans 13 residues. The CDR3: CTSSQGQGNEQFF. CDR3 coding DNA: TGCACCAGCAGCCAAGGACAGGGCAATGAGCAGTTCTTC.

This clonotype was seen only a few times. V and J are TRBV29-1 and TRBJ2-3; 10 bases fit TRBD2. V shed 3 bases, J shed 7 bases, and the junction held 13 bases outside the gene matches. The CDR3 has 16 amino acids. Germline-derived CDR1 and CDR2 are SQVTM and ANQGSEA. The CDR3 DNA is TGCAGCGTTGAGGTTCTAGCGGGAGAGGGTTTGTATACGCAGTATTTT. Its translation: CSVEVLAGEGLYTQYF.

This clonotype was recorded at least ten times. The gene calls are TRBV4-3 and TRBJ2-1; D unresolved. In germline, CDR1 is LGHNA, CDR2 YSLEER. The CDR3 length is 15 residues. The germline V and J ends were trimmed by 0 bases and 1 base, with 7 bases remaining between them. The DNA for the CDR3 is TGCGCCAGCAGCCAAGAAGGCGGATCCTACAATGAGCAGTTCTTC. Protein sequence: CASSQEGGSYNEQFF.

V gene TRBV20-1 combines with J gene TRBJ2-1; the match to TRBD2 covers 8 bases. Germline V gene lookup returns CDR1 DFQATT and CDR2 SNEGSKA (reference sequence). Germline trimming cut 4 bases from V and 0 bases from J; bases unmatched to any gene: 11. The CDR3 extends over 17 amino acids. CDR3: CSAITLGGGSSYNEQFF. Written as DNA, the CDR3 is TGCAGTGCTATCACCCTGGGCGGGGGGAGCTCCTACAATGAGCAGTTCTTC.

V is TRBV7-9 and J is TRBJ1-2, with 7 positions matching TRBD1. The CDR3 covers 14 residues. V shed 5 bases, J shed 3 bases, and the junction held 6 bases outside the gene matches. Germline CDR1 reads SEHNR; CDR2 reads FQNEAQ (reference sequence). This chain's CDR3 is CASSPGTAYYGYTF. The CDR3 DNA sequence: TGTGCCAGCAGCCCAGGGACAGCCTACTATGGCTACACCTTC.

The sample holds many counts of this clonotype. The chain uses TRBV12-3 or TRBV12-4 and TRBJ2-5; D remains unclear. The CDR3 sequence is 10 residues long. V was pared by 6 bases and J by 3 bases, with 2 bases between. This chain's CDR3 is CASREETQYF. DNA for the CDR3: TGTGCCAGCAGGGAAGAGACCCAGTACTTC.

The rearrangement uses TRBV27 and TRBJ2-5; D gene ambiguous. This CDR3 is built from 14 residues. V was cut by 3 bases and J by 11 bases, with 19 bases left in between. The germline V gene has CDR1 MNHEY and CDR2 SMNVEV (reference sequence). The CDR3 protein is CASSFSLRPYVQYF. DNA of the CDR3: TGTGCCAGCAGTTTTAGCTTACGGCCCTACGTGCAGTACTTC.

As to this clonotype: At one end the junction does not follow the germline gene, possibly because of a read error. The chain links TRBV4-2 to TRBJ2-2, with 12 bases aligning to TRBD2. The CDR3 is 16 residues long. Germline V gene lookup returns CDR1 LGHNA and CDR2 YNFKEQ. The CDR3 is CASSQLAGGPTGELFF. CDR3 nucleotides: TGTGCCAGCAGCCAACTAGCGGGAGGGCCCACCGGGGAGTTGTTTTTT.

The V and J genes are TRBV5-1 and TRBJ2-3; D is ambiguous. Deletions cut 1 base from V and 4 bases from J, with 10 bases between. The CDR3 loop spans 14 amino acids. The germline CDR1 and CDR2 sequences are SGHRS and YFSETQ. CDR3 protein: CASSLTPAADTQYF. The CDR3 DNA reads TGCGCCAGCAGCTTGACTCCCGCCGCAGATACGCAGTATTTT.

The rearrangement links TRBV10-3 to TRBJ2-7; a weak D match, TRBD1 (5 bases). The CDR3 has 14 amino acids. Deletions cut 2 bases from V and 0 bases from J, with 8 bases between. In germline, CDR1 is ENHRY, CDR2 SYGVKD. This CDR3 reads CAISEGQSSYEQYF. CDR3 nucleotide sequence: TGTGCCATCAGTGAGGGACAAAGCTCCTACGAGCAGTACTTC.

The J gene is TRBJ2-1, the V gene TRBV20-1, with unresolved D. Looked up from germline, CDR1 is DFQATT and CDR2 is SNEGSKA (reference sequence). V was pared by 3 bases and J by 3 bases, with 18 bases between. This CDR3 has 16 amino acids. The CDR3 DNA sequence: TGCAGTGCTAGGAACCTCTCCCCTAAGGTCTACAATGAGCAGTTCTTC. As protein: CSARNLSPKVYNEQFF.

The genes are TRBV5-1 and TRBJ2-1; 10 nucleotides agree with TRBD2. The trim removed 1 base at V and 6 bases at J, leaving 10 bases unmatched. Germline values: CDR1 SGHRS, CDR2 YFSETQ. The CDR3 contains 17 residues. The CDR3 coding sequence is TGCGCCAGCAGCTTGACTCCCGGGACTAGCGAGGGCAATGAGCAGTTCTTC. It is translated as CASSLTPGTSEGNEQFF.

This clonotype was seen only a few times. The CDR3 sequence: CASSRPIKGVDEQFF. The CDR3 DNA follows: TGTGCCAGCAGCCGCCCGATCAAGGGGGTGGACGAGCAGTTCTTC. The chain uses TRBV5-6 and TRBJ2-5, with D maybe TRBD1 (6 bases). The J call may be incorrect, as the DNA end agrees better with TRBJ2-1. The CDR3 covers 15 residues. The germline gives CDR1 SGHDT, CDR2 YYEEEE.

This clonotype was seen a few times. This rearrangement joins TRBV29-1 to TRBJ2-6, with a possible D match to TRBD2 (5 bases). Trimming cost V 6 bases and J 2 bases, with 26 bases left between them. Looked up from germline, CDR1 is SQVTM and CDR2 is ANQGSEA. The CDR3 contains 19 residues. In DNA form, the CDR3 reads TGCAGCGTCTTAGAGGGATCCGACATAGGTAAAGCTGGGGCCAACGTCCTGACTTTC. Its translation: CSVLEGSDIGKAGANVLTF.

V usage is TRBV6-1 and J usage is TRBJ2-3; D not resolved. The CDR3 has 14 residues. V dropped 4 bases and J dropped 2 bases, with 10 bases sitting between them. CDR1 is MNHNS, CDR2 SASEGT, per germline. Here the CDR3 DNA reads TGTGCCAGCAGTGGGGCAGCCTTCACAGATACGCAGTATTTT. Its translation: CASSGAAFTDTQYF.

This clonotype was found once. CDR3 nucleotide sequence: TGCGCCAGCAGCCAGGATACAAGACTAGGTCTCGGTTACGAGCAGTACTTC. Amino acids: CASSQDTRLGLGYEQYF. This sequence joins TRBV4-3 and TRBJ2-7; a possible D gene is TRBD2 (6 bases). This CDR3 comprises 17 residues. Trimming took off 3 bases at V and 4 bases at J, with 22 bases between the two ends. In germline, CDR1 is LGHNA, CDR2 YSLEER.

This clonotype was detected only a few times. The rearrangement joins TRBV28 to TRBJ2-7; 7 bases line up with TRBD1. This CDR3 has 15 amino acids. Germline CDR1 MDHEN, CDR2 SYDVKM. The V segment lost 3 bases and the J segment 5 bases; nucleotides outside the gene matches: 10. Here the CDR3 DNA reads TGTGCCAGCAGTTTGGACAGGCTAAGAATTCACGAGCAGTACTTC. This encodes CASSLDRLRIHEQYF.

Only a few counts were recorded for this clonotype. V is TRBV7-3 and J is TRBJ1-2; tentative D call: TRBD1 (6 bases). Trimming cost V 0 bases and J 8 bases, with 19 bases left between them. The CDR3 has 16 amino acids. Germline lookup yields CDR1 SGHTA and CDR2 FQGTGA. In DNA form, the CDR3 reads TGTGCCAGCAGCTTAACGGACGTACGTAGGGGGAGGGGCTACACCTTC. Amino acids: CASSLTDVRRGRGYTF.

This clonotype was counted only a few times. The chain joins TRBV29-1 to TRBJ2-7, with 7 bases that match TRBD1. The CDR3 length is 14 residues. Germline CDR1 and CDR2: SQVTM and ANQGSEA. V was clipped by 0 bases and J by 7 bases; unmatched bases: 9. The CDR3 nucleotides are TGCAGCGTTGAAGAAGACGAAACAGGGGATGAGCAGTACTTC. Translating gives CSVEEDETGDEQYF.

There are a few counts of this clonotype. At one of its ends the junction is not consistent with the germline gene, which may arise from a read error. The chain is built from TRBV12-3 or TRBV12-4 and TRBJ2-5; D might be TRBD1 (6 bases). The DNA end lines up better with TRBJ2-1; the J call may be wrong. The CDR3 length is 12 residues. The CDR3 region has the DNA TGCGCCAGCGGACCAGGGGATCTTGGGCAGTTCTTC. Translating gives CASGPGDLGQFF.